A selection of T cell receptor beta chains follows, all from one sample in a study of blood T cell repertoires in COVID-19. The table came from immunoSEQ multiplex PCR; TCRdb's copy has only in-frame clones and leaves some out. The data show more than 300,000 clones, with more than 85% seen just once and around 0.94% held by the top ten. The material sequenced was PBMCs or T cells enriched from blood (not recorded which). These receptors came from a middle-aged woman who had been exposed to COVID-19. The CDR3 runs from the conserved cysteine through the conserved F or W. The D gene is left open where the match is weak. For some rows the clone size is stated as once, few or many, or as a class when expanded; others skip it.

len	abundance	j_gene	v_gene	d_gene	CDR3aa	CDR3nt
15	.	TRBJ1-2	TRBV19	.	CACQSGQGILNGYTF	TGTGCCTGTCAATCGGGGCAGGGGATTTTGAATGGCTACACCTTC
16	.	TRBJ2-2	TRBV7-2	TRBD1	CASSTRTGAFTGELFF	TGTGCCAGCAGCACAAGGACAGGGGCTTTCACCGGGGAGCTGTTTTTT
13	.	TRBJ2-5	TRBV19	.	CASSIRAPETQYF	TGTGCCAGTAGTATCAGGGCTCCAGAGACCCAGTACTTC
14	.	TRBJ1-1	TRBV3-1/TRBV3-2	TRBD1	CASTHTTGTTEAFF	TGTGCCAGCACCCATACGACAGGGACCACTGAAGCTTTCTTT
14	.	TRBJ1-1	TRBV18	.	CASSPRGPNTEAFF	TGTGCCAGCTCACCAAGGGGTCCTAACACTGAAGCTTTCTTT
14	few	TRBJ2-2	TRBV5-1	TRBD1	CASSTGTGAGELFF	TGCGCCAGCAGCACCGGGACAGGGGCCGGGGAGCTGTTTTTT
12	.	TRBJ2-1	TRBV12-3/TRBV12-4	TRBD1	CASSQTGDEQFF	TGTGCCAGCAGCCAGACAGGGGATGAGCAGTTCTTC
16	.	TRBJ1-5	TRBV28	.	CASSGLGTQGGQPQHF	TGTGCCAGCAGTGGCCTAGGGACTCAAGGAGGGCAGCCCCAGCATTTT
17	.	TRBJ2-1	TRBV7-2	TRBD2	CASSYGLAVSFYNEQFF	TGTGCCAGCAGCTACGGACTAGCGGTATCATTCTACAATGAGCAGTTCTTC
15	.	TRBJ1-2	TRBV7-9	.	CASSLNSGINYGYTF	TGTGCCAGCAGCTTAAATTCCGGGATTAACTATGGCTACACCTTC
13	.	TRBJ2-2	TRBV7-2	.	CASSLGAPRELFF	TGTGCCAGCAGCTTAGGGGCACCCCGGGAGCTGTTTTTT
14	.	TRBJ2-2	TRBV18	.	CASSWKVEVGELFF	TGTGCCAGCTCATGGAAGGTGGAGGTCGGGGAGCTGTTTTTT
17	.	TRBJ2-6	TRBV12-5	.	CASGFSRGLSGANVLTF	TGTGCTAGTGGGTTTTCACGGGGACTCTCTGGGGCCAACGTCCTGACTTTC
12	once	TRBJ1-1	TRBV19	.	CASLTPGGEAFF	TGTGCCAGTCTTACCCCGGGGGGGGAAGCTTTCTTT
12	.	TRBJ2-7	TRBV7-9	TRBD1	CASRLDRDEQYF	TGTGCCAGCAGACTGGACAGGGACGAGCAGTACTTC
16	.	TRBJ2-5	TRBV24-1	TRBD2	CATSDAGLAMEETQYF	TGTGCCACCAGTGATGCGGGACTAGCGATGGAAGAGACCCAGTACTTC
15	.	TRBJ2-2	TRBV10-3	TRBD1	CAISGRQGGTGELFF	TGTGCCATCAGTGGTCGACAGGGGGGCACCGGGGAGCTGTTTTTT
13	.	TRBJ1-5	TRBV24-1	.	CATSQTGNQPQHF	TGTGCCACCAGCCAGACGGGGAATCAGCCCCAGCATTTT
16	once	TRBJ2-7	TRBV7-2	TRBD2	CASSWRFSSGGYEQYF	TGTGCCAGCAGCTGGCGGTTTTCTAGCGGGGGGTACGAGCAGTACTTC
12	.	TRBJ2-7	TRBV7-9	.	CASSRDTYEQYF	TGTGCCAGCAGCCGCGACACCTACGAGCAGTACTTC
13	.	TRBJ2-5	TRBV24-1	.	CATSDKGLETQYF	TGTGCCACCAGTGATAAGGGGCTGGAGACCCAGTACTTC
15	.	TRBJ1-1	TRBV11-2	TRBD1	CASSYRGGMNTEAFF	TGTGCCAGCAGCTACAGGGGTGGGATGAACACTGAAGCTTTCTTT
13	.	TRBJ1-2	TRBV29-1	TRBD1	CSTDEKGAGGYTF	TGCAGCACCGACGAGAAGGGGGCTGGTGGCTACACCTTC
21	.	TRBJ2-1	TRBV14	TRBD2	CASSPEVKGWGLAGELNEQFF	TGTGCCAGCAGCCCTGAGGTGAAGGGATGGGGACTAGCGGGGGAGCTAAATGAGCAGTTCTTC
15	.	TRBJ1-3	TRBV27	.	CASSLIRRSGNTIYF	TGTGCCAGCAGTTTAATCAGAAGATCTGGAAACACCATATATTTT
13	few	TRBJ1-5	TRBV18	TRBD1	CASSPGQGEPQHF	TGTGCCAGCTCACCGGGACAGGGAGAGCCCCAGCATTTT
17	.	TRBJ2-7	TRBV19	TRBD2	CASSIGTSGPRGDEQYF	TGTGCCAGTAGTATAGGGACTAGCGGGCCGCGAGGGGATGAGCAGTACTTC
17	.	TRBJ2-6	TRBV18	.	CASSPLGTISGANVLTF	TGTGCCAGCTCACCACTAGGGACAATTTCTGGGGCCAACGTCCTGACTTTC
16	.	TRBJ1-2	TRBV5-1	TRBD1	CASSDRTGVGIYGYTF	TGCGCCAGCAGCGACCGGACAGGGGTCGGGATCTATGGCTACACCTTC
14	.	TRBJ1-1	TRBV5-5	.	CASSLAGRNTEAFF	TGTGCCAGCAGCTTGGCAGGGCGAAACACTGAAGCTTTCTTT
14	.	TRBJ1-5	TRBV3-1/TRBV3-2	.	CASSQSYRGQPQHF	TGTGCCAGCAGCCAAAGTTATCGGGGTCAGCCCCAGCATTTT
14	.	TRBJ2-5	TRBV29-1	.	CSGLRGGGTETQYF	TGCAGCGGACTCCGGGGAGGGGGGACGGAGACCCAGTACTTC
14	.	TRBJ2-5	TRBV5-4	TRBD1	CASSPGQVSGTQYF	TGTGCCAGCAGCCCGGGACAGGTCTCGGGGACCCAGTACTTC
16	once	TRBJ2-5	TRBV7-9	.	CASSPPGTQLQETQYF	TGTGCCAGCAGCCCTCCGGGAACACAGCTTCAAGAGACCCAGTACTTC
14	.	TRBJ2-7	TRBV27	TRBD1	CASSGRDRLYEQYF	TGTGCCAGCAGCGGCCGGGACAGATTATACGAGCAGTACTTC
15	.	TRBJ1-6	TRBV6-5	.	CASSRKGGGNSPLHF	TGTGCCAGCAGCCGGAAAGGGGGGGGTAATTCACCCCTCCACTTT
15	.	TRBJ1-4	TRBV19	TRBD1	CASSPRGTTNEKLFF	TGTGCCAGTAGTCCCAGGGGGACAACTAATGAAAAACTGTTTTTT